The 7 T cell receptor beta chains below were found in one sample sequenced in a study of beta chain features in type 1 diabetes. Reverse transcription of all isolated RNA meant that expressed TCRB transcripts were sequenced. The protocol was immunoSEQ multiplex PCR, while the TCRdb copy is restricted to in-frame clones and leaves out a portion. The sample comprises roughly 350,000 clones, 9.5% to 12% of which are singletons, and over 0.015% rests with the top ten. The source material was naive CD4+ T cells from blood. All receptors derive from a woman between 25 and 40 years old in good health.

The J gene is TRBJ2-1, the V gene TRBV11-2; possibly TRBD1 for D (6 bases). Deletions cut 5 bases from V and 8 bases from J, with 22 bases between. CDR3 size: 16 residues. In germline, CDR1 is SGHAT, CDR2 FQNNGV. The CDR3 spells CASSPTGTLRSDEQFF. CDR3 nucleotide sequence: TGTGCCAGCAGCCCCACAGGGACCCTGCGCTCGGATGAGCAGTTCTTC.

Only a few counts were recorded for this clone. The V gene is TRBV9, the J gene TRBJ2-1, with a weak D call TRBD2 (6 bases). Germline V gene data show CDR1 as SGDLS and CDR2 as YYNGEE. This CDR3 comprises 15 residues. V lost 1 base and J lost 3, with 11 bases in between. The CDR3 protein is CASSVSGSVYNEQFF. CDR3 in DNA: TGTGCCAGCAGCGTATCCGGGAGCGTCTACAATGAGCAGTTCTTC.

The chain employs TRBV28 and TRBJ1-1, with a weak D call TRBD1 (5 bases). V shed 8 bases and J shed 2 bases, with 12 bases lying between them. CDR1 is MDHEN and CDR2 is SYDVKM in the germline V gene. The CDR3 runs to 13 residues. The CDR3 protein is CASAQQGNTEAFF. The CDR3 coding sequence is TGTGCCAGCGCACAGCAGGGTAACACTGAAGCTTTCTTT. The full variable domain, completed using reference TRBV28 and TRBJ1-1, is DVKVTQSSRYLVKRTGEKVFLECVQDMDHENMFWYRQDPGLGLRLIYFSYDVKMKEKGDIPEGYSVSREKKERFSLILESASTNQTSMYLCASAQQGNTEAFFGQGTRLTVV.

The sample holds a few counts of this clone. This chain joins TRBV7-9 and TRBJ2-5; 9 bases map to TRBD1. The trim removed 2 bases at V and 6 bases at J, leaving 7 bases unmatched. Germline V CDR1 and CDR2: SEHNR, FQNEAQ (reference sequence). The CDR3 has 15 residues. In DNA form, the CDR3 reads TGTGCCAGCAGCTTACCGGGACAGGGTGGTCAGACCCAGTACTTC. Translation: CASSLPGQGGQTQYF. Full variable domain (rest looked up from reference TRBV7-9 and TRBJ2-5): DTGVSQNPRHKITKRGQNVTFRCDPISEHNRLYWYRQTLGQGPEFLTYFQNEAQLEKSRLLSDRFSAERPKGSFSTLEIQRTEQGDSAMYLCASSLPGQGGQTQYFGPGTRLLVL.

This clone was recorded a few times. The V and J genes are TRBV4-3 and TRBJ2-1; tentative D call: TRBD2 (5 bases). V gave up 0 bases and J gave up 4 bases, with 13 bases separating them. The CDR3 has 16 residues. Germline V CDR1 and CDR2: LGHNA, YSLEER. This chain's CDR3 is CASSQEGLGLYNEQFF. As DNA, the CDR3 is TGCGCCAGCAGCCAAGAAGGACTGGGATTATACAATGAGCAGTTCTTC.

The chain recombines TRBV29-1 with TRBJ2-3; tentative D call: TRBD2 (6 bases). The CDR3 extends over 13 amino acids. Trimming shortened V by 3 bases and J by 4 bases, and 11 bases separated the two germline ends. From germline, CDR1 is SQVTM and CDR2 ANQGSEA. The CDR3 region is CSVDPGSADTQYF. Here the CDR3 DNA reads TGCAGCGTTGATCCCGGGAGTGCAGATACGCAGTATTTT.

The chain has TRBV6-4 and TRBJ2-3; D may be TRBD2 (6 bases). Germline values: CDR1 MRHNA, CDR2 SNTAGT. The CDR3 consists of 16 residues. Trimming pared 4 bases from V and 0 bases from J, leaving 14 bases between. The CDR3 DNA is TGTGCCAGCAGTGGACGAGCGGGCCCTAGCACAGATACGCAGTATTTT. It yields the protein CASSGRAGPSTDTQYF.